This T cell receptor (beta chain) stems from a study of control samples from healthy donors and cancer patients. Some clones are missing from TCRdb's copy, which holds only in-frame ones; the method was immunoSEQ multiplex PCR. Among approximately 140,000 clones listed, roughly 90% were seen once. Between the trimmed V and J ends, which lost 3 bases and 10 bases, there was a span of 13 bases. The germline V gene has CDR1 MNHNS and CDR2 SASEGT. The CDR3 runs 13 residues. The sample was blood. The chain is built from TRBV6-1 and TRBJ2-1, with D perhaps matching TRBD2 (6 bases). This receptor was obtained from a young man in good health. CDR3 protein: CASSEVLGSEQFF. In DNA, the CDR3 is TGTGCCAGCAGTGAGGTCCTCGGGAGCGAGCAGTTCTTC.